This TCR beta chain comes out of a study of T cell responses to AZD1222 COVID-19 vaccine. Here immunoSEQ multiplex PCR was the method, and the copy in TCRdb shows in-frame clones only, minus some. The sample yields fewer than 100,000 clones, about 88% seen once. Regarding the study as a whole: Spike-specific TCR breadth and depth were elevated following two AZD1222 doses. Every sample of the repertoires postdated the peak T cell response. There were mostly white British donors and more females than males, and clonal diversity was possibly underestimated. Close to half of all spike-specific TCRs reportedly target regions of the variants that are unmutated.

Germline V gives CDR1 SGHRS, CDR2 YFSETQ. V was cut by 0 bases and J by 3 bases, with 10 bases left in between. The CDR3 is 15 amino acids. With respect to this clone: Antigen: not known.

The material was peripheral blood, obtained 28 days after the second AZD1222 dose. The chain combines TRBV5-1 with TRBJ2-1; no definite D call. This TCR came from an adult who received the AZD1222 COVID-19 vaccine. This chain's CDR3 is CASSLGSIYYNEQFF. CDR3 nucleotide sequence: TGCGCCAGCAGCTTGGGTTCCATCTACTACAATGAGCAGTTCTTC.